This T cell receptor (beta chain) comes out of a study of cytomegalovirus exposure and HLA in healthy donors. About the study: Unique TCRs numbering approximately 81 million, obtained from HLA-typed donors, made up an early data release.

This PCR relied on a set of 60 Vbeta primers and 13 Jbeta primers. Assay used: immunoSEQ multiplex PCR; TCRdb lists only in-frame clones, some missing. The sample lists 40,000 to 55,000 clones; roughly 60% were seen once. Study conclusions and caveats: A later analysis found most CMV-associated TCR beta chains apparently HLA-restricted. It has been reported that TCR beta sequences accurately predicted the HLA-A and HLA-B alleles of most subjects. CMV serostatus alone was available as immune exposure information.

Germline values: CDR1 SGHRS, CDR2 YFSETQ. After removal of 5 bases from V and 5 bases from J, the junction contained 10 bases not matched to a gene. The CDR3 length is 16 residues. In its sample, this clone was seen a few times. Its antigen remains unidentified. The chain employs TRBV5-1 and TRBJ2-5; TRBD2 matches 12 bases. Material: PBMCs. The receptor's source is a man aged 55 to 70 in good health and CMV-seropositive. CDR3 DNA sequence: TGCGCCAGCAGTCAAACCGGACTAGCGGGATTTGAGACCCAGTACTTC. It specifies CASSQTGLAGFETQYF.